The rows below give T cell receptor beta chains drawn from one sample of a study of CD8 T cells in ankylosing spondylitis. In TCRdb, the 5' RACE reads were re-called with MiXCR into one record per CDR3 protein. The sample holds 84,000 or so distinct CDR3 sequences, more than 25% seen once. The sample comprised blood, either unsorted or a sorted T cell fraction (not recorded which). These receptors originate from a male donor with ankylosing spondylitis or in good health (not recorded which). CDR3s include the opening cysteine and the closing phenylalanine or tryptophan. Each record gives: D gene, V gene, clone size, J gene, CDR3 protein, CDR3 DNA. A D gene is named only where the DNA matches it firmly. Size is stated for part of the rows, as once, few or many counts, or as a class when the clone is expanded.

-	TRBV2	-	TRBJ2-1	CASSESLENEQFF	TGTGCCAGCAGTGAAAGTCTGGAAAATGAGCAGTTCTTC
TRBD1	TRBV20-1	-	TRBJ2-1	CSARDRGSSYNEQFF	TGCAGTGCTAGGGACAGGGGGAGCTCCTACAATGAGCAGTTCTTC
-	TRBV5-6	-	TRBJ2-1	CASSFATGLLKGQFF	TGTGCCAGCAGCTTCGCCACCGGGCTCCTGAAGGGGCAGTTCTTC
TRBD2	TRBV4-2	few	TRBJ2-3	CASSQKGGLAGDRIDTQYF	TGTGCCAGCAGCCAAAAGGGGGGACTAGCGGGAGACAGGATAGATACGCAGTATTTT
-	TRBV20-1	few	TRBJ2-4	CSARDRNGFEYF	TGCAGTGCTAGAGATCGGAACGGGTTTGAGTACTTC
-	TRBV3-1	once	TRBJ1-5	CASSQSGTQPQHF	TGTGCCAGCAGCCAATCAGGGACTCAGCCCCAGCATTTT
TRBD1	TRBV5-1	few	TRBJ2-3	CASSSRDRSTDTQYF	TGCGCCAGCAGCTCTCGGGACAGGAGCACAGATACGCAGTATTTT
-	TRBV7-9	-	TRBJ2-3	CASSPQNWGSRTDTQYF	TGTGCCAGCAGCCCGCAGAATTGGGGGAGCCGCACAGATACGCAGTATTTT
TRBD1	TRBV29-1	-	TRBJ2-7	CSVRGGTGAEQYF	TGCAGCGTTCGGGGGGGGACAGGGGCCGAGCAGTACTTC
TRBD2	TRBV5-1	-	TRBJ2-1	CASSLELAGTTEQFF	TGCGCCAGCAGCTTGGAACTAGCGGGGACAACTGAGCAGTTCTTC
-	TRBV7-9	-	TRBJ1-6	CASSLVGGRDSPLHF	TGTGCCAGCAGCTTAGTTGGGGGCAGGGATTCACCCCTCCACTTT
TRBD2	TRBV20-1	-	TRBJ2-1	CSADQRERSNEQFF	TGCAGTGCTGACCAGCGGGAGCGGTCGAATGAGCAGTTCTTC
-	TRBV19	-	TRBJ2-2	CASSMGFTGELFF	TGTGCCAGTAGTATGGGATTCACCGGGGAGCTGTTTTTT
-	TRBV12-3/TRBV12-4	few	TRBJ2-3	CASSPLDTQYF	TGTGCCAGCAGTCCGTTAGATACGCAGTATTTT
-	TRBV29-1	few	TRBJ2-3	CSALIQEKTSTDTQYF	TGCAGCGCCCTGATCCAGGAGAAGACTAGCACAGATACGCAGTATTTT
-	TRBV7-3	-	TRBJ2-1	CASSETVAGYNEQFF	TGTGCCAGCAGCGAAACGGTGGCGGGGTACAATGAGCAGTTCTTC